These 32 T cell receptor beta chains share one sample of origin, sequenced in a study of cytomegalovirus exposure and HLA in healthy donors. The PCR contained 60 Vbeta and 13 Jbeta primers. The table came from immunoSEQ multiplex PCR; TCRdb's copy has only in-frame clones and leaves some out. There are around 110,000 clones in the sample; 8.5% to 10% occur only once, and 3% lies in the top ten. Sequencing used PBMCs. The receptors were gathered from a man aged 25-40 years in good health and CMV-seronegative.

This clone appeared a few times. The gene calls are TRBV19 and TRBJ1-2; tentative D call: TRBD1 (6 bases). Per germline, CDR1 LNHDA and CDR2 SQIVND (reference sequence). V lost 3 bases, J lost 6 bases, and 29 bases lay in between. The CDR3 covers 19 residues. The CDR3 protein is CASSIGVGGAVRGFHGYTF. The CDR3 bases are TGTGCCAGTAGTATCGGGGTCGGGGGGGCCGTTCGGGGGTTCCATGGCTACACCTTC.

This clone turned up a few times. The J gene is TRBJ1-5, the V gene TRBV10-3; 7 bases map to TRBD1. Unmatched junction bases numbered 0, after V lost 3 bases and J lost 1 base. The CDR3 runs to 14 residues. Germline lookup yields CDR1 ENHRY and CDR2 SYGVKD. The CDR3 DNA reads TGTGCCATCAGTGAACAGGGGAGCAATCAGCCCCAGCATTTT. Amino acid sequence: CAISEQGSNQPQHF.

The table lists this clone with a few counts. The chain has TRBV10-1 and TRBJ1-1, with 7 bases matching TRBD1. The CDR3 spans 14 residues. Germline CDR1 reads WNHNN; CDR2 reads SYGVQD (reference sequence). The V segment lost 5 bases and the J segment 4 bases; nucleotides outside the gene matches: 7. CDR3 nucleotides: TGCGCCAGCAGTACCGACAGGGTTACCACTGAAGCTTTCTTT. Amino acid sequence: CASSTDRVTTEAFF.

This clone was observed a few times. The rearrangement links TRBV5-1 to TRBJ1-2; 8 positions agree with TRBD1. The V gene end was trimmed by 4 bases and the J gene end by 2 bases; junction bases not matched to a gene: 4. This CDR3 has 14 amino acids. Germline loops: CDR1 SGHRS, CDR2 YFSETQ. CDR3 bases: TGCGCCAGCAGCATTGGGACAGGCAACTATGGCTACACCTTC. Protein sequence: CASSIGTGNYGYTF. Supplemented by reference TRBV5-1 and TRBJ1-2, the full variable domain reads KAGVTQTPRYLIKTRGQQVTLSCSPISGHRSVSWYQQTPGQGLQFLFEYFSETQRNKGNFPGRFSGRQFSNSRSEMNVSTLELGDSALYLCASSIGTGNYGYTFGSGTRLTVV.

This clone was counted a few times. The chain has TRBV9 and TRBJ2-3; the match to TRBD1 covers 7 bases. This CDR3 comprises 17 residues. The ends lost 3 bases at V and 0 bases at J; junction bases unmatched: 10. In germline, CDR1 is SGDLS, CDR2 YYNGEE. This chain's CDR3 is CASSAQTGTRSTDTQYF. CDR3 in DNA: TGTGCCAGCAGCGCCCAGACAGGGACAAGGAGCACAGATACGCAGTATTTT.

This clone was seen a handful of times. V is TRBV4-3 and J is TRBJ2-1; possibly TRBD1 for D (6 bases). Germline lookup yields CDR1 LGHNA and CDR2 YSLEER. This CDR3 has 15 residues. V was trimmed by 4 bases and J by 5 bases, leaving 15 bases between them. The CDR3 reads CASSRSKTGNNEQFF. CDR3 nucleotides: TGCGCCAGCAGCCGATCAAAAACAGGGAACAATGAGCAGTTCTTC.

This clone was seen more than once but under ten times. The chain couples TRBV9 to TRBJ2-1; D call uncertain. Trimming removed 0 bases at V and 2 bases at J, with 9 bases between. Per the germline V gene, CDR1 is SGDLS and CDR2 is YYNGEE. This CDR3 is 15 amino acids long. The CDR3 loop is CASSVVVGPYNEQFF. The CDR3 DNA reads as TGTGCCAGCAGCGTAGTCGTGGGCCCCTACAATGAGCAGTTCTTC.

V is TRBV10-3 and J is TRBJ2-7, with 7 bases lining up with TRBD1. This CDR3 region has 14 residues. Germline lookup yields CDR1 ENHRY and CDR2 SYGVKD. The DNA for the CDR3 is TGTGCTATAAAAGGACAGGCCAACTCCTACGAGCAGTACTTC. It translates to CAIKGQANSYEQYF.

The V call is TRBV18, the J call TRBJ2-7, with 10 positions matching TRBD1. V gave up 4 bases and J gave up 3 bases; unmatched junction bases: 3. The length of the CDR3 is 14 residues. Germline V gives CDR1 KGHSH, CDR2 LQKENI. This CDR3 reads CASSQDRGLYEQYF. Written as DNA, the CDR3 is TGTGCCAGCTCACAAGACAGGGGGCTCTACGAGCAGTACTTC.

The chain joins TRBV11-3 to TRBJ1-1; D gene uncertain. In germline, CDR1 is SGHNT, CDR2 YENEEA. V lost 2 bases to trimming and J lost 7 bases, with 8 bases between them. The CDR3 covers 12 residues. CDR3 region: CASSLSSVEAFF. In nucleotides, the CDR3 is TGTGCCAGCAGCTTATCCTCCGTTGAAGCTTTCTTT.

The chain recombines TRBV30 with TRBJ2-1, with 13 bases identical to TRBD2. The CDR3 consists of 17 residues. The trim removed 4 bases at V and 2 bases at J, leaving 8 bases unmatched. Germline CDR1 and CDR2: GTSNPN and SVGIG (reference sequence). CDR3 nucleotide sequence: TGTGCCTGGACCCCTGGTGGGACTAGCGGGACCTACAATGAGCAGTTCTTC. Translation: CAWTPGGTSGTYNEQFF. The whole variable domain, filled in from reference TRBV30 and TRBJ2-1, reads SQTIHQWPATLVQPVGSPLSLECTVEGTSNPNLYWYRQAAGRGLQLLFYSVGIGQISSEVPQNLSASRPQDRQFILSSKKLLLSDSGFYLCAWTPGGTSGTYNEQFFGPGTRLTVL.

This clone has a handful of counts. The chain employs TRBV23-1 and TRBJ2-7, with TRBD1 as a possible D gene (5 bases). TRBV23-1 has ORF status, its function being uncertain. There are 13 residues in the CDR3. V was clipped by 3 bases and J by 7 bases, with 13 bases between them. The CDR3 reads CASSHYRSEEQYF. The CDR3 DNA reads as TGCGCCAGCAGTCATTACAGGTCTGAAGAGCAGTACTTC.

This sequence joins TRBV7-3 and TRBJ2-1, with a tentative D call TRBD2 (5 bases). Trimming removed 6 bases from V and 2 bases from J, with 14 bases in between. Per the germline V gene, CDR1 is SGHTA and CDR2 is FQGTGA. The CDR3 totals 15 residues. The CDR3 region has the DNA TGTGCCAGCAGTTCCGGTGGAGGTGCCTACAATGAGCAGTTCTTC. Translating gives CASSSGGGAYNEQFF.

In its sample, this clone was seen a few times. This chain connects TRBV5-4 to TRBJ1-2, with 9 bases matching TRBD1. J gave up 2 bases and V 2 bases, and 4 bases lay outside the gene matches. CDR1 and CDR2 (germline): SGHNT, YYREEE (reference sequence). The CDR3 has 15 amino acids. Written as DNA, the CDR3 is TGTGCCAGCAGCTTAGGACAGGGGCAAAACTATGGCTACACCTTC. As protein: CASSLGQGQNYGYTF.

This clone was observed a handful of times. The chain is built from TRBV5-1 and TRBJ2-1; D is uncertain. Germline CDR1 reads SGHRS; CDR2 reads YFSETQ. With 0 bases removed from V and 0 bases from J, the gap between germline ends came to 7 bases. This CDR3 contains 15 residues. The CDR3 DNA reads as TGCGCCAGCAGCTTGGGACAAAGCTCCTACAATGAGCAGTTCTTC. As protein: CASSLGQSSYNEQFF.

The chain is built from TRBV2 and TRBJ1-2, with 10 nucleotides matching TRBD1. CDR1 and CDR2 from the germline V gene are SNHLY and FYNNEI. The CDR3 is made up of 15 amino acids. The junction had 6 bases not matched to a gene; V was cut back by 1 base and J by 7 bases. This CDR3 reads CASSEGQGAVGGYTF. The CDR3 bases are TGTGCCAGCAGTGAAGGACAGGGGGCGGTTGGTGGCTACACCTTC.

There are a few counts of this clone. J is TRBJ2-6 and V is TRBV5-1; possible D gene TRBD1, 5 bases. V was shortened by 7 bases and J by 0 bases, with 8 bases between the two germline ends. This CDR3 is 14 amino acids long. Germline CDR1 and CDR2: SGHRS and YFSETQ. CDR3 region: CASYDSSGANVLTF. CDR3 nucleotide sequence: TGCGCCAGCTACGACAGCTCTGGGGCCAACGTCCTGACTTTC.

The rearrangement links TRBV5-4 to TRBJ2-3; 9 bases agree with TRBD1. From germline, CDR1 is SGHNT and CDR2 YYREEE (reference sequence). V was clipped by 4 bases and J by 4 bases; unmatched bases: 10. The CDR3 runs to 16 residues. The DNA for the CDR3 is TGTGCCAGCAGCCTCCTACCGGGACAGGGCCCAGATACGCAGTATTTT. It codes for CASSLLPGQGPDTQYF.

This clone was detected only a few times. CDR3 region: CASSDGTENIQYF. CDR3 nucleotides: TGTGCCAGCAGTGACGGGACAGAAAACATTCAGTACTTC. This chain joins TRBV6-4 and TRBJ2-4; TRBD1 matches at 7 bases. This CDR3 contains 13 residues. Germline CDR1 MRHNA, CDR2 SNTAGT. V lost 2 bases, J lost 5 bases, and 0 bases stayed unmatched.

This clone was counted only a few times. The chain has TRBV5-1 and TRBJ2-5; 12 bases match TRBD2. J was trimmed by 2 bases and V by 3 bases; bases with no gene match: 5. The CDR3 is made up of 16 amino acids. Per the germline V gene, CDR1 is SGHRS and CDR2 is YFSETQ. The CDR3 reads CASSSGTSGPQETQYF. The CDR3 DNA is TGCGCCAGCAGCTCCGGGACTAGCGGGCCTCAAGAGACCCAGTACTTC.

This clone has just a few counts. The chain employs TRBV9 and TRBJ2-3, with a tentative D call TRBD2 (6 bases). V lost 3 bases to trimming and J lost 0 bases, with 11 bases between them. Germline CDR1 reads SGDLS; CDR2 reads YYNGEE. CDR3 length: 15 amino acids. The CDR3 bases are TGTGCCAGCAGCGGAGGACTACCAAGCACAGATACGCAGTATTTT. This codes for CASSGGLPSTDTQYF.

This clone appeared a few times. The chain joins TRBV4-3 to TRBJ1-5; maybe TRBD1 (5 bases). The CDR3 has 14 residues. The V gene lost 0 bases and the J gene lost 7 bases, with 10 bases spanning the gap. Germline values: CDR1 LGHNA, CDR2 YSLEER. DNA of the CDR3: TGCGCCAGCAGCCAAGATCACCGGGGGCAGCCCCAGCATTTT. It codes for CASSQDHRGQPQHF.

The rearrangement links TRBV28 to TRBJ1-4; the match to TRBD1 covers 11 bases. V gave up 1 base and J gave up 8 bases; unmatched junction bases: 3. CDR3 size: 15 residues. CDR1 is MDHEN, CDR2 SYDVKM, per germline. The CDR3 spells CASSLFGTGGEKLFF. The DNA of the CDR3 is TGTGCCAGCAGTTTATTTGGGACAGGGGGAGAAAAACTGTTTTTT.

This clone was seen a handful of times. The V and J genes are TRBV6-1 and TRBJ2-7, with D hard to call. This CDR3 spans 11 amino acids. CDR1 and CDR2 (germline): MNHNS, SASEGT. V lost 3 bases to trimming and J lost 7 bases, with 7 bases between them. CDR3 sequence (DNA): TGTGCCAGCAGTGATTTGAGGGAGCAGTACTTC. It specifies CASSDLREQYF.

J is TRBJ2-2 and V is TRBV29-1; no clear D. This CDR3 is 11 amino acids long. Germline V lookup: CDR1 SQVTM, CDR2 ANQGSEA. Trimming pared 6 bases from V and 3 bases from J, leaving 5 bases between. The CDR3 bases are TGCAGCGTCCCTTACACCGGGGAGCTGTTTTTT. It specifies CSVPYTGELFF.

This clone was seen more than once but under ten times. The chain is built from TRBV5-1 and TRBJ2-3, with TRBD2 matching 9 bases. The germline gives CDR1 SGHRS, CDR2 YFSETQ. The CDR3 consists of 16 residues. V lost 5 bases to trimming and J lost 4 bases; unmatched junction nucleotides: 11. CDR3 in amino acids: CASSPGGAGGSDTQYF. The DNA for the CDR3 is TGCGCCAGCAGTCCCGGTGGAGCGGGAGGATCAGATACGCAGTATTTT.

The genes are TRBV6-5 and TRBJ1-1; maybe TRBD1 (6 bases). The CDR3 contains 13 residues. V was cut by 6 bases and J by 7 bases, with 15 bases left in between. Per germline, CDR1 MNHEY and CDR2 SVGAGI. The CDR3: CASSRPGAGEAFF. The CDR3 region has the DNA TGTGCCAGCAGCCGCCCAGGGGCAGGTGAAGCTTTCTTT.

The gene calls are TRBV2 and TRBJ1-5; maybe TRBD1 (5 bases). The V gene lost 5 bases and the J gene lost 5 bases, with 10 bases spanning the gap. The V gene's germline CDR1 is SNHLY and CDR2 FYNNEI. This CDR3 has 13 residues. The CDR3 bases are TGTGCCAGCAGTCGGGGGGAAGATCAGCCCCAGCATTTT. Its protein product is CASSRGEDQPQHF. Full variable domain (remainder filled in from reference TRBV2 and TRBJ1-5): EPEVTQTPSHQVTQMGQEVILRCVPISNHLYFYWYRQILGQKVEFLVSFYNNEISEKSEIFDDQFSVERPDGSNFTLKIRSTKLEDSAMYFCASSRGEDQPQHFGDGTRLSIL.

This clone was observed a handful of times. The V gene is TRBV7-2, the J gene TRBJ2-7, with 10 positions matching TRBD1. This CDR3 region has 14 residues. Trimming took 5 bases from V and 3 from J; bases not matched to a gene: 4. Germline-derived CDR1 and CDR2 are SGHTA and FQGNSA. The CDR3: CASSRGQGLYEQYF. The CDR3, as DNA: TGTGCCAGCAGCCGGGGACAGGGGCTCTACGAGCAGTACTTC.

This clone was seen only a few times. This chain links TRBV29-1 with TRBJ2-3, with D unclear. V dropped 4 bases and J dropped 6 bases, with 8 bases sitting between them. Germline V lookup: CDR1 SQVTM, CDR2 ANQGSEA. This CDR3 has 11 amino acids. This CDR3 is CSVAPRDTQYF. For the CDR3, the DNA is TGCAGCGTTGCTCCCCGGGATACGCAGTATTTT.

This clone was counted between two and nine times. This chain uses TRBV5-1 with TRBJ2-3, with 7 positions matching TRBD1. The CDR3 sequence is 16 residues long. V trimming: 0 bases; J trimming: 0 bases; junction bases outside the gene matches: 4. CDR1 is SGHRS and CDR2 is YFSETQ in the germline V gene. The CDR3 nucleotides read TGCGCCAGCAGCTTGGAGAAGACAGGGAGCACAGATACGCAGTATTTT. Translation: CASSLEKTGSTDTQYF.

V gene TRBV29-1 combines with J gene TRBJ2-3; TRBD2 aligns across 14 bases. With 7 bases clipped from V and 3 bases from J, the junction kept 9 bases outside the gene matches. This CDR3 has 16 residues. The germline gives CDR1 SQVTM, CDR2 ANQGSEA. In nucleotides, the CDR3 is TGCAGCGCCCGACTAGCGGGGGGGCTTTTGACAGATACGCAGTATTTT. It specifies CSARLAGGLLTDTQYF.